This T cell receptor (beta chain) was retrieved from a study of CD8+CD57+ T cells in acquired aplastic anemia. The use of genomic DNA as template underpinned the TCR beta VDJ and CDR3 profiling. TCRdb redid the calling of the reads with MiXCR, one entry per CDR3 protein. The sample gives 150,000 to 200,000 distinct CDR3 sequences, 40% to 50% of which show up once; under 1.2% is in the top ten. The sequenced patients had an expansion of CD8+CD57+ cells seen by flow cytometry. The receptor was isolated from a human donor with aplastic anemia. The sequencing input was sorted CD4+, CD8+, or CD8+CD57+ T cells (not recorded which) from PBMCs.

The DNA for the CDR3 is TGTGCCAGCAGCGCAACCGGGGTGAAGGTGAATGAGCAGTTCTTC. Translated: CASSATGVKVNEQFF. J is TRBJ2-1 and V is TRBV2; TRBD2 might be the D (5 bases). Germline CDR1 and CDR2: SNHLY and FYNNEI. Trimming took 6 bases from V and 7 from J, leaving 19 bases between them. This CDR3 contains 15 residues.